These 14 T cell receptor beta chains came from one sample sequenced in a study of blood T cell repertoires in COVID-19 (dated by TCRdb to 2018 to 2020). To prepare the library, the immunoSEQ multiplex PCR assay was applied. Held by TCRdb, this immuneACCESS table contains in-frame sequences only and omits some clones. Under half of the omission traces to an unresolved V gene where checked; the cause of the rest is unknown. This sample is represented by about 200,000 clones; roughly nine tenths of them were singletons. Of the sample, about 2% is held by the ten largest clones. The sequencing input was peripheral blood. The receptors were sampled from a woman between 45 and 65 years old with acute or convalescent COVID-19.

This sequence joins TRBV6-6 and TRBJ2-7; 7 bases are a match to TRBD2. Looked up from germline, CDR1 is MNHNY and CDR2 is SVGAGI (reference sequence). Unmatched junction bases numbered 7, after V lost 6 bases and J lost 2 bases. This CDR3 has 14 amino acids. CDR3 region: CASRRAGTTYEQYF. CDR3 nucleotides: TGTGCCAGCAGACGAGCGGGGACTACCTACGAGCAGTACTTC.

This chain connects TRBV9 to TRBJ1-6, with 7 nucleotides matching TRBD1. V was pared by 2 bases and J by 6 bases, with 5 bases of the junction left unmatched. CDR3 length equals 15 residues. Germline lookup yields CDR1 SGDLS and CDR2 YYNGEE. The CDR3: CASSVGGQINSPLHF. In DNA, the CDR3 is TGTGCCAGCAGCGTCGGGGGACAGATTAATTCACCCCTCCACTTT. The entire variable domain, with the rest obtained from reference TRBV9 and TRBJ1-6, is as follows: DSGVTQTPKHLITATGQRVTLRCSPRSGDLSVYWYQQSLDQGLQFLIQYYNGEERAKGNILERFSAQQFPDLHSELNLSSLELGDSALYFCASSVGGQINSPLHFGNGTRLTVT.

The rearrangement joins TRBV19 to TRBJ1-5; TRBD1 aligns across 7 bases. The CDR3 sequence is 17 residues long. The V and J ends lost 4 bases and 1 base, in that order; junction bases with no gene match: 10. The germline V gene encodes CDR1 LNHDA and CDR2 SQIVND (reference sequence). CDR3 sequence: CASSNRKGQRSNQPQHF. The DNA for the CDR3 is TGTGCCAGTAGTAATAGGAAGGGACAGAGGAGCAATCAGCCCCAGCATTTT.

The rearrangement links TRBV15 to TRBJ2-6; D is unclear. Germline lookup yields CDR1 LNHNV and CDR2 YYDKDF (reference sequence). V was trimmed by 0 bases and J by 0 bases, leaving 3 bases between them. CDR3 size: 15 residues. The CDR3 loop is CATSRDHSGANVLTF. The CDR3 DNA sequence: TGTGCCACCAGCAGAGATCACTCTGGGGCCAACGTCCTGACTTTC.

This sequence joins TRBV7-9 and TRBJ1-3; D perhaps matches TRBD1 (5 bases). The CDR3 has 15 amino acids. Germline V gene lookup returns CDR1 SEHNR and CDR2 FQNEAQ (reference sequence). The germline V and J ends were trimmed by 1 base and 4 bases, with 11 bases remaining between them. CDR3 nucleotides: TGTGCCAGCAGCTTAGTGAAGGGGTCCGGAAACACCATATATTTT. Translation gives CASSLVKGSGNTIYF.

This clone has a handful of counts. The J gene is TRBJ1-2, the V gene TRBV7-9; no reliable D call. Deletions cut 5 bases from V and 4 bases from J, with 11 bases between. The CDR3 consists of 13 residues. Germline V CDR1 and CDR2: SEHNR, FQNEAQ (reference sequence). The CDR3 coding sequence is TGTGCCAGCAGCCCAGACATGTTCTATGGCTACACCTTC. The encoded protein is CASSPDMFYGYTF.

The V gene is TRBV7-2, the J gene TRBJ2-2, with 14 bases aligning to TRBD2. CDR3 size: 17 residues. V was pared by 5 bases and J by 9 bases, with 11 bases of the junction left unmatched. In germline, CDR1 is SGHTA, CDR2 FQGNSA. The CDR3 spells CASSPLSGTSGGRELFF. The CDR3 region has the DNA TGTGCCAGCAGCCCCCTGTCCGGGACTAGCGGGGGCAGGGAGCTGTTTTTT.

This clone was picked up a small number of times. CDR3 nucleotides: TGTGCCAGCAGTCGAGGGACCGGGGAGCTGTTTTTT. Its protein is CASSRGTGELFF. This rearrangement joins TRBV28 to TRBJ2-2, with D tentatively TRBD2 (5 bases). V dropped 5 bases and J dropped 5 bases, with 6 bases sitting between them. Germline lookup yields CDR1 MDHEN and CDR2 SYDVKM. The CDR3 is 12 amino acids. Full variable domain (outside the CDR3, taken from reference TRBV28 and TRBJ2-2): DVKVTQSSRYLVKRTGEKVFLECVQDMDHENMFWYRQDPGLGLRLIYFSYDVKMKEKGDIPEGYSVSREKKERFSLILESASTNQTSMYLCASSRGTGELFFGEGSRLTVL.

This rearrangement joins TRBV24-1 to TRBJ2-1; the match to TRBD1 covers 7 bases. The CDR3 has 13 residues. The germline gives CDR1 KGHDR, CDR2 SFDVKD. J lost 7 bases, V lost 5 bases, and 4 bases had no gene match. The CDR3 here is CATSAGTANEQFF. The CDR3 nucleotides are TGTGCCACCAGTGCGGGGACAGCGAATGAGCAGTTCTTC.

CDR3 loop: CASSDASGGHPEQFF. The CDR3 DNA reads as TGCGCCAGCAGCGATGCATCGGGAGGCCACCCCGAGCAGTTCTTC. The gene calls are TRBV10-1 and TRBJ2-1; TRBD2 agrees at 7 bases. CDR3 length: 15 amino acids. Germline values: CDR1 WNHNN, CDR2 SYGVQD (reference sequence). V shed 6 bases and J 10 bases; nucleotides not matched to a gene: 15.

The rearrangement joins TRBV19 to TRBJ2-2; 9 nucleotides align to TRBD2. CDR1 is LNHDA and CDR2 is SQIVND in the germline V gene (reference sequence). V shed 7 bases, J shed 2 bases, and the junction held 8 bases outside the gene matches. The CDR3 loop spans 16 amino acids. The CDR3 DNA reads as TGTGCCAGTAAGGATAGCGGGGGCCAAAACACCGGGGAGCTGTTTTTT. This encodes CASKDSGGQNTGELFF.

The rearrangement uses TRBV6-5 and TRBJ2-3; 11 bases map to TRBD2. Germline V CDR1 and CDR2: MNHEY, SVGAGI. The CDR3 loop spans 14 amino acids. V lost 11 bases to trimming and J lost 5 bases; unmatched junction nucleotides: 9. As DNA, the CDR3 is TGTGCCGCCGGGACTAGCGGAGCCAGAGATACGCAGTATTTT. This sequence encodes CAAGTSGARDTQYF.

In this sample, this clone turned up once. The genes are TRBV2 and TRBJ2-1; 9 nucleotides line up with TRBD2. This CDR3 contains 16 residues. Germline-derived CDR1 and CDR2 are SNHLY and FYNNEI. The V gene end was trimmed by 5 bases and the J gene end by 6 bases; junction bases not matched to a gene: 11. CDR3 amino acids: CASSTEGGRALNEQFF. Written as DNA, the CDR3 is TGTGCCAGCAGTACTGAAGGCGGGAGGGCCCTCAATGAGCAGTTCTTC.

This clone was detected once. This rearrangement joins TRBV7-2 to TRBJ1-1; D perhaps matches TRBD1 (6 bases). This CDR3 is 13 amino acids long. Trimming shortened V by 5 bases and J by 4 bases, and 11 bases separated the two germline ends. The germline V gene has CDR1 SGHTA and CDR2 FQGNSA. The CDR3 DNA follows: TGTGCCAGCAGCCAAGGGGGGGGCACTGAAGCTTTCTTT. Encoded protein: CASSQGGGTEAFF. The whole variable domain, remainder taken from reference TRBV7-2 and TRBJ1-1, is GAGVSQSPSNKVTEKGKDVELRCDPISGHTALYWYRQSLGQGLEFLIYFQGNSAPDKSGLPSDRFSAERTGGSVSTLTIQRTQQEDSAVYLCASSQGGGTEAFFGQGTRLTVV.